This TCR beta chain emerged from a study of T-cell reconstitution after alpha-beta-depleted transplantation in children. The CDR3 is made up of 16 amino acids. Germline V CDR1 and CDR2: MGHRA, YSYEKL. V shed 0 bases and J shed 1 base, with 10 bases lying between them. Unique molecular identifiers were incorporated during preparation of the TCRbeta library. TCRdb ran MiXCR on the PCR reads and lists one entry per CDR3 protein. The sample lists more than 500,000 distinct CDR3 sequences, roughly 10% occurring once. This specimen was PBMCs, mostly from graft donor cells, taken 180 days after TCRalphabeta/CD19-depleted stem cell transplant. The clonotype comes from a female patient aged 2 to 10 who had a stem cell transplant for aplastic anemia, so the T cells may come from the graft donor. The rearrangement uses TRBV4-1 and TRBJ2-1; D call uncertain. In nucleotides, the CDR3 is TGCGCCAGCAGCCAAGATGAGAGTAATTCCTACAATGAGCAGTTCTTC. Translating gives CASSQDESNSYNEQFF.